The 5 T cell receptor beta chains below were found in one sample sequenced in a study of beta chain features in type 1 diabetes. Expressed TCRB transcripts were sequenced because the entire RNA isolate underwent reverse transcription. TCRdb's table, derived via immunoSEQ multiplex PCR, lists solely in-frame clones and lacks some. The sample holds 70,000 to 90,000 clones, roughly a third seen once. The sample was stem cell memory CD4+ T cells from blood. These receptors all come from a woman aged 18 to 35 in good health.

The chain uses TRBV9 and TRBJ1-1; 10 bases agree with TRBD1. This CDR3 has 15 residues. Germline V gives CDR1 SGDLS, CDR2 YYNGEE. Losses at the gene ends were 4 bases for V and 5 bases for J; bases not matched to a gene: 8. The CDR3 region has the DNA TGTGCCAGCAGCCCTGCTCCGGGACAGGGGACTGAAGCTTTCTTT. This sequence encodes CASSPAPGQGTEAFF.

This sequence joins TRBV5-8 and TRBJ2-4; 11 bases are a match to TRBD1. There are 15 residues in the CDR3. Per the germline V gene, CDR1 is SGHTS and CDR2 is YDEGEE. J was trimmed by 6 bases and V by 4 bases; bases with no gene match: 6. The CDR3 is CASSQGQGVGNIQYF. CDR3 DNA sequence: TGTGCCAGCAGCCAGGGACAGGGGGTAGGAAACATTCAGTACTTC.

The V gene is TRBV30, the J gene TRBJ2-5; the match to TRBD2 covers 7 bases. The CDR3 spans 12 residues. V lost 5 bases and J lost 4; bases outside the gene matches: 4. Germline CDR1 is GTSNPN and CDR2 is SVGIG (reference sequence). CDR3 sequence: CAWALAGETQYF. The CDR3 DNA sequence: TGTGCCTGGGCTTTAGCGGGAGAGACCCAGTACTTC.

This clone was found once. The CDR3 reads CASRTGDHEQFF. The CDR3 DNA follows: TGTGCCAGCAGGACAGGGGATCATGAGCAGTTCTTC. The chain has TRBV2 and TRBJ2-1; TRBD1 matches at 8 bases. V was clipped by 6 bases and J by 8 bases; unmatched bases: 3. The germline V gene encodes CDR1 SNHLY and CDR2 FYNNEI. This CDR3 region has 12 residues.

DNA for the CDR3: TGCGCCAGCAGAAGGGTAGCAGGGGGCGCGACTGAAGCTTTCTTT. This gives the protein CASRRVAGGATEAFF. The J gene is TRBJ1-1, the V gene TRBV5-1; the match to TRBD1 covers 8 bases. The germline CDR1 and CDR2 sequences are SGHRS and YFSETQ. The V and J ends lost 5 bases and 5 bases, in that order; junction bases with no gene match: 11. The CDR3 runs 15 residues.